This is a list of T cell receptor beta chains from one sample in a study of PD-1 blockade in classical Hodgkin lymphoma. Repertoires were generated with immunoSEQ multiplex PCR, while TCRdb's copy carries only in-frame clones and drops some. The sample lists 12,000 or so clones; 70% to 90% were seen once. The sample here was CD8+ T cells from blood, taken before the fourth cycle of nivolumab. The source of these receptors is a human donor with classical Hodgkin lymphoma. The donor label of this sample is uncertain. CDR3s include the opening cysteine and the closing phenylalanine or tryptophan. D genes are given only for firm matches. For some rows the clone size is stated as once, few or many, or as a class when expanded; others skip it.

TRBJ1-2 | . | TRBV29-1 | . | CSVDRPSQSYGYTF | TGCAGCGTTGATAGACCGTCACAGAGCTATGGCTACACCTTC
TRBJ1-1 | . | TRBV6-5 | TRBD1 | CASSSRRQGRTEAFF | TGTGCCAGCAGTTCCCGCCGACAGGGACGCACTGAAGCTTTCTTT
TRBJ1-2 | . | TRBV6-6 | . | CASSYRTGNGYTF | TGTGCCAGCAGTTACCGCACAGGGAATGGCTACACCTTC
TRBJ1-1 | . | TRBV9 | . | CASTNEMTDEAFF | TGTGCCAGCACCAATGAAATGACAGATGAAGCTTTCTTT
TRBJ1-5 | . | TRBV27 | TRBD1 | CASSSRQGPLAQHF | TGTGCCAGCAGTAGTAGACAGGGGCCTTTAGCCCAGCATTTT
TRBJ1-1 | few | TRBV4-2 | . | CASSQSDENTEAFF | TGTGCCAGCAGCCAATCGGATGAGAACACTGAAGCTTTCTTT
TRBJ2-7 | . | TRBV5-1 | TRBD1 | CASRSRQGTLNEQYF | TGCGCCAGCAGATCCAGACAGGGAACTTTGAACGAGCAGTACTTC
TRBJ2-7 | few | TRBV19 | . | CASSRDLGVEQYF | TGTGCCAGTAGTAGGGACCTGGGGGTCGAGCAGTACTTC
TRBJ2-2 | . | TRBV19 | . | CASSGFNTGELFF | TGTGCCAGTAGCGGGTTCAACACCGGGGAGCTGTTTTTT
TRBJ1-2 | once | TRBV30 | . | CAWKTYGYTF | TGTGCCTGGAAGACTTATGGCTACACCTTC
TRBJ2-3 | . | TRBV7-9 | TRBD2 | CASSLGLAGLLDTQYF | TGTGCCAGCAGCTTAGGACTAGCGGGCCTCTTGGATACGCAGTATTTT
TRBJ2-6 | . | TRBV4-1 | . | CASSHAWTASGANVLTF | TGCGCCAGCAGCCACGCCTGGACAGCCTCTGGGGCCAACGTCCTGACTTTC
TRBJ1-1 | . | TRBV27 | . | CASRRTLNTEAFF | TGTGCCAGCCGTCGGACGCTGAACACTGAAGCTTTCTTT
TRBJ1-4 | . | TRBV5-5 | . | CASSLDGTQNNEKLFF | TGTGCCAGCAGCTTGGACGGGACACAAAATAATGAAAAACTGTTTTTT